Following are 31 T cell receptor beta chains from one sample sequenced in a study of regulatory T cells in long-lasting Graves disease. Specified time point: newly diagnosed GD, antithyroid drugs for less than 3 months. From RNA extracted from PBMCs, the TCR library was made. Investigators prepared the TCR beta libraries by applying iRepertoire HTBI primers and Arm-PCR of CDR3 regions. TCRdb reprocessed the multiplex PCR reads via MiXCR and lists one record per CDR3 protein. The sample holds some 330,000 distinct CDR3 sequences; 10% to 15% are singletons and the top ten take about 20%. These records were also assigned to another study, of T cells in Graves' hyperthyroidism and ophthalmopathy.

This specimen was peripheral blood mononuclear cells (PBMCs), taken at new diagnosis, from a patient treated with antithyroid drugs. The source is a woman younger than 30 with Graves disease.

This clonotype was seen many times. This chain links TRBV27 with TRBJ2-1; D possibly corresponds to TRBD2 (5 bases). In germline, CDR1 is MNHEY, CDR2 SMNVEV (reference sequence). V lost 0 bases and J 10 bases, leaving 16 bases between the germline ends. There are 15 residues in the CDR3. The CDR3 protein is CASSLSPPLGVEQFF. The CDR3 coding sequence is TGTGCCAGCAGTTTATCCCCGCCACTCGGGGTCGAGCAGTTCTTC.

This clonotype was seen at least ten times. The chain uses TRBV13 and TRBJ2-7; 12 nucleotides align to TRBD2. This CDR3 is built from 15 residues. The V gene's germline CDR1 is PRHDT and CDR2 FYEKMQ (reference sequence). Trimming took 3 bases from V and 4 from J; bases not matched to a gene: 4. The CDR3 sequence is CASSFLAGGLYEQYF. CDR3 nucleotides: TGTGCCAGCAGCTTCCTAGCGGGAGGGCTTTACGAGCAGTACTTC.

This clonotype was seen repeatedly, ten times or more. The chain employs TRBV28 and TRBJ2-7; no definite D call. Trimming removed 5 bases from V and 4 bases from J, with 18 bases in between. Germline V gene sequence: CDR1 MDHEN, CDR2 SYDVKM. The CDR3 contains 15 residues. The CDR3 nucleotides read TGTGCCAGCAGTCGACCAACCACGAGCAAATACGAGCAGTACTTC. Residues: CASSRPTTSKYEQYF.

The chain has TRBV6-2 or TRBV6-3 and TRBJ1-5; no definite D call. This CDR3 is built from 12 residues. Trimming pared 5 bases from V and 6 bases from J, leaving 8 bases between. The germline CDR1 and CDR2 sequences are MNHEY and SVGEGT. The CDR3 DNA reads TGTGCCAGCAGTAAAGCGGGTCAGCCCCAGCATTTT. Translated, it gives CASSKAGQPQHF.

This clonotype was found many times. The chain has TRBV30 and TRBJ1-5; 9 nucleotides agree with TRBD1. Trimming cost V 4 bases and J 6 bases; bases outside gene matches: 4. Looked up from germline, CDR1 is GTSNPN and CDR2 is SVGIG (reference sequence). This CDR3 spans 13 amino acids. The DNA for the CDR3 is TGTGCCTGGAATATGGACAGGGGTCAGCCCCAGCATTTT. It specifies CAWNMDRGQPQHF.

This clonotype occurred many times. Written as DNA, the CDR3 is TGTGCCAGCAGCCAGCCGACTAGCGGGAGAAACGAGCAGTACTTC. Protein sequence: CASSQPTSGRNEQYF. The gene calls are TRBV11-2 and TRBJ2-7; 12 positions agree with TRBD2. The CDR3 is 15 amino acids. The J segment lost 5 bases and the V segment lost 5 bases, leaving 7 bases of the junction unmatched. Looked up from germline, CDR1 is SGHAT and CDR2 is FQNNGV.

Only a few counts were recorded for this clonotype. The chain has TRBV28 and TRBJ2-1; D might be TRBD1 or TRBD2, each matching 5 bases. CDR1 is MDHEN, CDR2 SYDVKM, per germline. The CDR3 consists of 15 residues. V shed 5 bases and J shed 4 bases, with 15 bases lying between them. The CDR3, as DNA: TGTGCCAGCAGTATCCGGGACCTAGTGTACAATGAGCAGTTCTTC. It is translated as CASSIRDLVYNEQFF. Drawing the rest from reference TRBV28 and TRBJ2-1, the complete variable domain is DVKVTQSSRYLVKRTGEKVFLECVQDMDHENMFWYRQDPGLGLRLIYFSYDVKMKEKGDIPEGYSVSREKKERFSLILESASTNQTSMYLCASSIRDLVYNEQFFGPGTRLTVL.

This clonotype was seen many times. A junction end diverges from the germline sequence, so it may reflect a read error. The V gene is TRBV6-1, the J gene TRBJ2-5; TRBD1 is a possible D gene (5 bases). From germline, CDR1 is MNHNS and CDR2 SASEGT. The CDR3 loop spans 13 amino acids. CDR3 residues: CASREGVGETQYF. The CDR3 nucleotides are TGTGCCAGCAGGGAAGGGGTGGGGGAGACCCAGTACTTC.

This clonotype was counted a few times. The V gene is TRBV18, the J gene TRBJ2-7; 10 bases agree with TRBD2. The CDR3 loop spans 14 amino acids. V lost 1 base, J lost 5 bases, and 2 bases stayed unmatched. Germline V gene data show CDR1 as KGHSH and CDR2 as LQKENI. In DNA form, the CDR3 reads TGTGCCAGCTCACCACGCCTAGCGGGAGACGAGCAGTACTTC. This encodes CASSPRLAGDEQYF.

This clonotype has a count of ten or more. The chain recombines TRBV20-1 with TRBJ2-1; 10 bases line up with TRBD1. The germline V gene encodes CDR1 DFQATT and CDR2 SNEGSKA (reference sequence). The CDR3 contains 18 residues. Trimming cost V 0 bases and J 2 bases; bases outside gene matches: 10. The CDR3 region is CSARDPPRTGGTYNEQFF. CDR3 DNA sequence: TGCAGTGCTAGAGATCCCCCCCGGACAGGGGGGACCTACAATGAGCAGTTCTTC.

The chain employs TRBV12-3 or TRBV12-4 and TRBJ2-7, with 10 bases lining up with TRBD2. After removal of 3 bases from V and 3 bases from J, the junction contained 11 bases not matched to a gene. The CDR3 length is 17 residues. This CDR3 reads CASSFHRTSGKYYEQYF. The DNA for the CDR3 is TGTGCCAGCAGTTTCCACCGAACTAGCGGGAAATACTACGAGCAGTACTTC.

This clonotype has at least ten counts. This chain connects TRBV10-3 to TRBJ2-2, with TRBD1 matching over 7 bases. Germline trimming cut 7 bases from V and 1 base from J; bases unmatched to any gene: 6. CDR3 length: 15 residues. Germline loops: CDR1 ENHRY, CDR2 SYGVKD. CDR3 region: CAINSGGENTGELFF. In DNA, the CDR3 is TGTGCCATCAATTCAGGGGGTGAGAACACCGGGGAGCTGTTTTTT.

The rearrangement uses TRBV29-1 and TRBJ1-2; D is undetermined. This CDR3 is 15 amino acids long. Looked up from germline, CDR1 is SQVTM and CDR2 is ANQGSEA. V dropped 0 bases and J dropped 5 bases, with 16 bases sitting between them. The CDR3 protein is CSVEDPEVIGYGYTF. In nucleotides, the CDR3 is TGCAGCGTTGAAGATCCCGAGGTTATAGGATATGGCTACACCTTC.

This clonotype was picked up many times. V usage is TRBV5-1 and J usage is TRBJ1-4; D gene ambiguous. V lost 0 bases, J lost 4 bases, and 10 bases lay in between. Germline loops: CDR1 SGHRS, CDR2 YFSETQ. The CDR3 is made up of 15 amino acids. As DNA, the CDR3 is TGCGCCAGCAGCTTGGTACGGGGAGGTAATGAAAAACTGTTTTTT. Amino acid sequence: CASSLVRGGNEKLFF. Complete variable domain (other parts from reference TRBV5-1 and TRBJ1-4): KAGVTQTPRYLIKTRGQQVTLSCSPISGHRSVSWYQQTPGQGLQFLFEYFSETQRNKGNFPGRFSGRQFSNSRSEMNVSTLELGDSALYLCASSLVRGGNEKLFFGSGTQLSVL.

The chain couples TRBV6-2 or TRBV6-3 to TRBJ2-1, with 16 bases aligning to TRBD2. Germline loops: CDR1 MNHEY, CDR2 SVGEGT. The CDR3 totals 17 residues. V lost 6 bases to trimming and J lost 4 bases; unmatched junction nucleotides: 6. The CDR3 DNA reads as TGTGCCAGCAGCTACGGGACTAGCGGGAGGGAATACAATGAGCAGTTCTTC. This gives the protein CASSYGTSGREYNEQFF.

In its sample, this clonotype was seen a few times. The chain joins TRBV29-1 to TRBJ2-1, with D perhaps TRBD2 (5 bases). Between the trimmed V and J ends, which lost 8 bases and 6 bases, there was a span of 23 bases. Germline assignment: CDR1 SQVTM and CDR2 ANQGSEA. This CDR3 comprises 15 residues. As DNA, the CDR3 is TGCAGCATTTGGACCACTAGGACCTCTAGCAATGAGCAGTTCTTC. Residues: CSIWTTRTSSNEQFF.

In the case of this clonotype: Being one base from a much bigger clone, this may be a read error. The V gene is TRBV7-9, the J gene TRBJ1-1, with D perhaps matching TRBD1 (6 bases). The CDR3 contains 15 residues. Germline loops: CDR1 SEHNR, CDR2 FQNEAQ (reference sequence). In DNA form, the CDR3 reads TGTGCCAGAAGCTTTTTCCCAGGGGTCTATACTGAAGCTTTCTTT. Protein sequence: CARSFFPGVYTEAFF.

Only a few counts were recorded for this clonotype. This chain joins TRBV7-2 and TRBJ2-7, with 9 bases matching TRBD2. This CDR3 region has 15 residues. Germline CDR1 reads SGHTA; CDR2 reads FQGNSA. Trimming removed 1 base from V and 6 bases from J; junction bases left unmatched: 7. Written as DNA, the CDR3 is TGTGCCAGCAGCTTAGAGCGGCTAGCGGGAAGCGAGCAGTACTTC. Translation gives CASSLERLAGSEQYF.

This clonotype was seen repeatedly, ten times or more. The chain recombines TRBV24-1 with TRBJ2-3; TRBD2 might be the D (5 bases). V lost 4 bases and J 2 bases, leaving 15 bases between the germline ends. The germline gives CDR1 KGHDR, CDR2 SFDVKD. The CDR3 sequence is 16 residues long. The CDR3 DNA reads TGTGCCACCAGTGACCCACTGAGCGGAACCACAGATACGCAGTATTTT. Protein: CATSDPLSGTTDTQYF.

This clonotype was counted only a few times. The chain joins TRBV24-1 to TRBJ2-2; no firm D call. CDR3 length: 15 residues. Germline CDR1 KGHDR, CDR2 SFDVKD. V was shortened by 4 bases and J by 4 bases, with 12 bases between the two germline ends. CDR3 protein: CATSDPAAATGELFF. For the CDR3, the DNA is TGTGCCACCAGTGACCCGGCGGCAGCCACCGGGGAGCTGTTTTTT.

This clonotype occurred a few times. The chain combines TRBV13 with TRBJ2-5; TRBD2 matches 8 bases. Germline loops: CDR1 PRHDT, CDR2 FYEKMQ (reference sequence). V was clipped by 4 bases and J by 7 bases; unmatched bases: 5. This CDR3 has 13 residues. CDR3 protein: CASSSLGGGTQYF. The CDR3 region has the DNA TGTGCCAGCAGCTCGCTCGGGGGGGGGACCCAGTACTTC.

V usage is TRBV4-3 and J usage is TRBJ2-5; D ambiguous. The CDR3 consists of 15 residues. V lost 0 bases and J 9 bases, leaving 17 bases between the germline ends. Per germline, CDR1 LGHNA and CDR2 YSLEER. In DNA form, the CDR3 reads TGCGCCAGCAGCCAAGATACCCAGACCCCGGTGTCCCAGTACTTC. Residues: CASSQDTQTPVSQYF.

The chain uses TRBV4-3 and TRBJ2-5, with D perhaps matching TRBD1 or TRBD2 (5 bases each). Germline lookup yields CDR1 LGHNA and CDR2 YSLEER. V dropped 0 bases and J dropped 5 bases, with 7 bases sitting between them. The CDR3 consists of 13 residues. CDR3 bases: TGCGCCAGCAGCCAAGACGAGGGGGAGACCCAGTACTTC. It yields the protein CASSQDEGETQYF.

At least ten counts were recorded for this clonotype. V usage is TRBV12-3 or TRBV12-4 and J usage is TRBJ1-1; 9 bases map to TRBD1. The CDR3 is 14 residues long. The V gene end was trimmed by 7 bases and the J gene end by 3 bases; junction bases not matched to a gene: 6. CDR3 region: CASTPTGGYTEAFF. The CDR3, as DNA: TGTGCCAGCACCCCGACAGGGGGGTACACTGAAGCTTTCTTT.

This chain connects TRBV20-1 to TRBJ2-7; D may correspond to TRBD1 or TRBD2 (5 bases each). This CDR3 contains 14 residues. Germline V CDR1 and CDR2: DFQATT, SNEGSKA (reference sequence). Trimming removed 0 bases at V and 1 base at J, with 10 bases between. The CDR3: CSARDWGRSYEQYF. The DNA of the CDR3 is TGCAGTGCTAGAGATTGGGGGAGATCCTACGAGCAGTACTTC.

On this clonotype itself: At one of its ends the junction is not consistent with the germline gene, which may arise from a read error. The chain employs TRBV20-1 and TRBJ2-7; 7 positions agree with TRBD2. Germline assignment: CDR1 DFQATT and CDR2 SNEGSKA (reference sequence). The CDR3 is 11 residues long. The CDR3 spells CSWDYIYEQYF. CDR3 DNA: TGTTCGTGGGACTATATCTACGAGCAGTACTTC.

This clonotype was counted many times. The chain is built from TRBV29-1 and TRBJ2-7; TRBD2 aligns across 8 bases. The CDR3 has 14 amino acids. Trimming took 3 bases from V and 2 from J; bases not matched to a gene: 6. Germline V gives CDR1 SQVTM, CDR2 ANQGSEA. The CDR3 is CSVEGEAGAYEQYF. The CDR3, as DNA: TGCAGCGTTGAGGGGGAAGCGGGAGCCTACGAGCAGTACTTC.

This clonotype has a count of ten or more. The V and J genes are TRBV20-1 and TRBJ2-1; D is unclear. The CDR3 has 11 residues. V was clipped by 3 bases and J by 8 bases, with 8 bases between them. Per the germline V gene, CDR1 is DFQATT and CDR2 is SNEGSKA (reference sequence). Here the CDR3 reads CSASLYDEQFF. In DNA form, the CDR3 reads TGCAGTGCTAGTTTGTACGATGAGCAGTTCTTC.

In this sample, this clonotype turned up many times. The chain couples TRBV5-1 to TRBJ1-1; TRBD1 matches at 7 bases. Germline V gene data show CDR1 as SGHRS and CDR2 as YFSETQ. CDR3 length: 16 amino acids. V lost 2 bases, J lost 0 bases, and 7 bases stayed unmatched. The CDR3 bases are TGCGCCAGCAGCTTCTTAGGGGGCAGGGTGAACACTGAAGCTTTCTTT. Residues: CASSFLGGRVNTEAFF.

This clonotype was picked up one time. This chain links TRBV6-1 with TRBJ2-2; no clear D gene. CDR3 size: 12 residues. Germline V gene data show CDR1 as MNHNS and CDR2 as SASEGT. V lost 7 bases to trimming and J lost 7 bases, with 10 bases between them. CDR3 nucleotide sequence: TGTGCCAGCAAGGTTCAAAGCGGGGAGCTGTTTTTT. Its translation is CASKVQSGELFF.

This rearrangement joins TRBV4-3 to TRBJ2-5; D might be TRBD2 (5 bases). V was trimmed by 1 base and J by 9 bases, leaving 12 bases between them. Looked up from germline, CDR1 is LGHNA and CDR2 is YSLEER. The CDR3 length is 13 residues. CDR3 amino acids: CASSQAAEEAQYF. CDR3 nucleotide sequence: TGCGCCAGCAGCCAAGCCGCTGAGGAGGCCCAGTACTTC.